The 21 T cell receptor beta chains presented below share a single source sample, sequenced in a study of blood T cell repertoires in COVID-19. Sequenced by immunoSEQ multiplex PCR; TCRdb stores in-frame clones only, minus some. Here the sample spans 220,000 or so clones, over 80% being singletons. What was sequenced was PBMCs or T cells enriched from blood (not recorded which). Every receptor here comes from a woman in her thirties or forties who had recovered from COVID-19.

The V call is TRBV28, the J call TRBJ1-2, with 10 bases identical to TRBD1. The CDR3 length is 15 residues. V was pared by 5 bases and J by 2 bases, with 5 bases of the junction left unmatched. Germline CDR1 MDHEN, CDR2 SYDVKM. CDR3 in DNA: TGTGCCAGCAGTCCATGGACAGGGGGAAACTATGGCTACACCTTC. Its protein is CASSPWTGGNYGYTF.

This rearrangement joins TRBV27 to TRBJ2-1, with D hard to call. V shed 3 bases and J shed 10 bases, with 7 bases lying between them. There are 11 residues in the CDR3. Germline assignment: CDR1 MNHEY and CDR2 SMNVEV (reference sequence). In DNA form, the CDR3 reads TGTGCCAGCAGTTTCTCGAGGGAGCAGTTCTTC. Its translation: CASSFSREQFF.

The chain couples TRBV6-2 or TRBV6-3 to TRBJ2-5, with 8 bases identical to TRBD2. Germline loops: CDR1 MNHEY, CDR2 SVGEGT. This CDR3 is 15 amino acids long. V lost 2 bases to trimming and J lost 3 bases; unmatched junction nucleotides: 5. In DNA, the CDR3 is TGTGCCAGCAGTTACCACCGAGCGGGAGAAGAGACCCAGTACTTC. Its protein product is CASSYHRAGEETQYF.

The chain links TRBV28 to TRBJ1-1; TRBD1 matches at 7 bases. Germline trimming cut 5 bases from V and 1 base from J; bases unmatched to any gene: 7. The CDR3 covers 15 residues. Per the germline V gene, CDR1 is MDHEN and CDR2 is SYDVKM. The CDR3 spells CASSIEGQTNTEAFF. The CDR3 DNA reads TGTGCCAGCAGTATCGAGGGACAGACGAACACTGAAGCTTTCTTT.

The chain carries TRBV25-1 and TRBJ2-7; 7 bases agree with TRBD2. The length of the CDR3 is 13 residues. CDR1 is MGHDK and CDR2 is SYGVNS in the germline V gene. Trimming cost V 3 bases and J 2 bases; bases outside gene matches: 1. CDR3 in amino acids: CASSDREAYEQYF. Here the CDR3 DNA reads TGTGCCAGCAGTGACCGGGAGGCCTACGAGCAGTACTTC.

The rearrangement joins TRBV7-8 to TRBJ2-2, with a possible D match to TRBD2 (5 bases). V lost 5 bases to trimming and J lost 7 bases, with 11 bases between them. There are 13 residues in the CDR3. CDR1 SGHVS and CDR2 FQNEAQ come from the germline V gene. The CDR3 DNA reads TGTGCCAGCAGCCTAATGAGGGACGGGGAGCTGTTTTTT. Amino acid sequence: CASSLMRDGELFF.

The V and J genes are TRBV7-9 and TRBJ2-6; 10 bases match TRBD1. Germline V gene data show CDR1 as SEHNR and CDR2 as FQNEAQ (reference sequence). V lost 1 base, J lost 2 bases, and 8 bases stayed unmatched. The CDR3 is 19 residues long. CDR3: CASSLETRQGAPGANVLTF. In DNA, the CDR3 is TGTGCCAGCAGCTTAGAGACCCGACAGGGGGCGCCTGGGGCCAACGTCCTGACTTTC.

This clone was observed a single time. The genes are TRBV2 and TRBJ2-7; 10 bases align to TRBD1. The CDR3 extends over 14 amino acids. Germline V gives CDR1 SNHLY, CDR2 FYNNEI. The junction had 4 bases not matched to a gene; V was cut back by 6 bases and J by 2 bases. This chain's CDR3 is CASSNDRGPYEQYF. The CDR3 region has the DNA TGTGCCAGCAGCAACGACAGGGGGCCCTACGAGCAGTACTTC.

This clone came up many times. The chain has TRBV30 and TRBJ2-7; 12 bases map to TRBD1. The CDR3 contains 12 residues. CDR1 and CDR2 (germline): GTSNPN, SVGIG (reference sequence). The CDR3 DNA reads TGTGCTGGGACAGGGGGCAACTACGAGCAGTACTTC. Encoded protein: CAGTGGNYEQYF. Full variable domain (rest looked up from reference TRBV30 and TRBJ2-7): SQTIHQWPATLVQPVGSPLSLECTVEGTSNPNLYWYRQAAGRGLQLLFYSVGIGQISSEVPQNLSASRPQDRQFILSSKKLLLSDSGFYLCAGTGGNYEQYFGPGTRLTVT.

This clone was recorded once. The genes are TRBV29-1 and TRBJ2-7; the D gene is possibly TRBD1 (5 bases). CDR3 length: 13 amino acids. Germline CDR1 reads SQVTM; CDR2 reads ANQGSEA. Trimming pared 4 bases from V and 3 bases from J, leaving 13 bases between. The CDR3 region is CSVARQWDYEQYF. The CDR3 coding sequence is TGCAGCGTTGCGCGACAGTGGGACTACGAGCAGTACTTC.

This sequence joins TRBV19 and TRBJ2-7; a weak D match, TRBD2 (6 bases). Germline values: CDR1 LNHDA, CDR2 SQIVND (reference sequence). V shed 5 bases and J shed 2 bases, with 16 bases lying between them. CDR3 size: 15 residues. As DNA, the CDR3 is TGTGCCAGTAGTGAACCGGGACTGGCTCCCTACGAGCAGTACTTC. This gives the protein CASSEPGLAPYEQYF.

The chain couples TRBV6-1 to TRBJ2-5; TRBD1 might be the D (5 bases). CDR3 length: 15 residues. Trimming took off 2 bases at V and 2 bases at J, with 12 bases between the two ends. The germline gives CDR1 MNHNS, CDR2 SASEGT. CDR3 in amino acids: CASSEMGQGQETQYF. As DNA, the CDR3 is TGTGCCAGCAGTGAAATGGGGCAGGGACAAGAGACCCAGTACTTC.

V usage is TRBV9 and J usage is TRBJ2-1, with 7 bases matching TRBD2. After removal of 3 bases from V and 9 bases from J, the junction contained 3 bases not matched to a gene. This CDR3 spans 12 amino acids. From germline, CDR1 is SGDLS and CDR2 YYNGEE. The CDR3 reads CASSATSSEQFF. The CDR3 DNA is TGTGCCAGCAGCGCGACTAGCAGTGAGCAGTTCTTC.

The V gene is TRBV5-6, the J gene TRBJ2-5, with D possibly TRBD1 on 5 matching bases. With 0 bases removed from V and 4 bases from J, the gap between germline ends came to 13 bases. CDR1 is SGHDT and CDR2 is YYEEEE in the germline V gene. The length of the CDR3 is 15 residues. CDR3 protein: CASSLEGWTRETQYF. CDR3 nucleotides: TGTGCCAGCAGCTTGGAAGGGTGGACAAGAGAGACCCAGTACTTC. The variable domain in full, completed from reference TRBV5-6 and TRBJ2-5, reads DAGVTQSPTHLIKTRGQQVTLRCSPKSGHDTVSWYQQALGQGPQFIFQYYEEEERQRGNFPDRFSGHQFPNYSSELNVNALLLGDSALYLCASSLEGWTRETQYFGPGTRLLVL.

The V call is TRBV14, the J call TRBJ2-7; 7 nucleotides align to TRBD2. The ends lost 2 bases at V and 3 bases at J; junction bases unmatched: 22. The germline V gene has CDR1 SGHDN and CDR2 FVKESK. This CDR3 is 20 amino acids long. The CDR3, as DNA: TGTGCCAGCAGCCAACCGGGGGGACTGCCCCTCTCCTCATTTTTCTACGAGCAGTACGTC. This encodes CASSQPGGLPLSSFFYEQYV.

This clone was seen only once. For the CDR3, the DNA is TGTGCCAGTAGTATAGATTTCGGGCGGGGACAAGAGACCCAGTACTTC. This translates into CASSIDFGRGQETQYF. The chain carries TRBV19 and TRBJ2-5, with TRBD2 as a possible D gene (6 bases). V was cut by 0 bases and J by 2 bases, with 13 bases left in between. CDR3 length: 16 residues. Germline values: CDR1 LNHDA, CDR2 SQIVND (reference sequence).

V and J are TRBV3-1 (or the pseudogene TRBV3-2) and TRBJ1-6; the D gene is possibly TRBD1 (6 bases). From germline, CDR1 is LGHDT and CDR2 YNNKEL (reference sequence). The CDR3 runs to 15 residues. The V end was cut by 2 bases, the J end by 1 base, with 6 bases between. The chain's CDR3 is CASSQQGSYNSPLHF. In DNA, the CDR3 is TGTGCCAGCAGCCAACAGGGGTCCTATAATTCACCCCTCCACTTT.

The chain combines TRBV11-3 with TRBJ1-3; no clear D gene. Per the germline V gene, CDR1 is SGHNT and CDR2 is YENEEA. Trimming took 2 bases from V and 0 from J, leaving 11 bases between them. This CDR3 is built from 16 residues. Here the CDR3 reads CASSLRAEVSGNTIYF. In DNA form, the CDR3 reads TGTGCCAGCAGCTTAAGGGCGGAGGTCTCTGGAAACACCATATATTTT. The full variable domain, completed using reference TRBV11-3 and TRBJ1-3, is EAGVVQSPRYKIIEKKQPVAFWCNPISGHNTLYWYLQNLGQGPELLIRYENEEAVDDSQLPKDRFSAERLKGVDSTLKIQPAELGDSAVYLCASSLRAEVSGNTIYFGEGSWLTVV.

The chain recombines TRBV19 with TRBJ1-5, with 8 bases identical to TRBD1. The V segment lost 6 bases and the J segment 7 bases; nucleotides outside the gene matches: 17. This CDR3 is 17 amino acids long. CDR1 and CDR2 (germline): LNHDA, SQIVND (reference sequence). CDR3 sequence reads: CASSSLDRGIRAQPQHF. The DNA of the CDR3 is TGTGCCAGTAGCTCCCTAGACAGGGGTATTAGGGCCCAGCCCCAGCATTTT.

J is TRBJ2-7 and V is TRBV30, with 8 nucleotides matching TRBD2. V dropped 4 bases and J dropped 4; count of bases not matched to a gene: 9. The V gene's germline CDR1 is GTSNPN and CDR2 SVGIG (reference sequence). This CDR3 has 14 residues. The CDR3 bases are TGTGCCTGGAACCAAGCGGGAGTAAGGTACGAGCAGTACTTC. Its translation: CAWNQAGVRYEQYF.

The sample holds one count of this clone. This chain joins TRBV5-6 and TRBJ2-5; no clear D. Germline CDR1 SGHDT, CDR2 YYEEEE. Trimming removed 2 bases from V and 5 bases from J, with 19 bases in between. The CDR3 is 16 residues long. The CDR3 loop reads CASSFSVVFTEETQYF. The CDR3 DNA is TGTGCCAGCAGCTTTTCTGTAGTCTTTACTGAGGAGACCCAGTACTTC.